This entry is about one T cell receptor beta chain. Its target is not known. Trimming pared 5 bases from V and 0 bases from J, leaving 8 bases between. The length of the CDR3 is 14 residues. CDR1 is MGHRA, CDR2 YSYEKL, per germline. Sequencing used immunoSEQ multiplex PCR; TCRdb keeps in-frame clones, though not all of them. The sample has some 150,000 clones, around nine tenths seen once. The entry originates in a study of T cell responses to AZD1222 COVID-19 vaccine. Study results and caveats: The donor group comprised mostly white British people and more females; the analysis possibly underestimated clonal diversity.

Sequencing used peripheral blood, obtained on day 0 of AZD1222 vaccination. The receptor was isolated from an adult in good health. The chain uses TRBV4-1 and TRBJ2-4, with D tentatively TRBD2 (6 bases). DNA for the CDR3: TGCGCCAGCAGCTCGGGACTAGCCAAAAACATTCAGTACTTC. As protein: CASSSGLAKNIQYF.